This entry lists 15 T cell receptor beta chains sequenced from one sample in a study of shared clonotypes between healthy human individuals. Assay: immunoSEQ multiplex PCR; the TCRdb copy retains only in-frame clones and omits some. The top ten clones hold 0.35% to 0.45% of a sample with 2 million to 3 million clones, 90% to 95% of them seen once. Sequencing input: naive CD4+ T cells from PBMCs. Subset denoted: CD45RA+ positively selected. Receptor source: a young man in good health. Some clones in this sample may be carry-over from other donors' samples.

CDR3 bases: TGTGCCAGCAGTTTTCTGGGAAGCAATCAGCCCCAGCATTTT. This sequence encodes CASSFLGSNQPQHF. This rearrangement joins TRBV27 to TRBJ1-5; D gene ambiguous. CDR3 size: 14 residues. With 3 bases removed from V and 1 base from J, the gap between germline ends came to 7 bases. Germline V CDR1 and CDR2: MNHEY, SMNVEV (reference sequence).

The chain carries TRBV11-2 and TRBJ1-2; TRBD1 is a possible D gene (6 bases). Germline-derived CDR1 and CDR2 are SGHAT and FQNNGV. The V end was cut by 4 bases, the J end by 10 bases, with 16 bases between. This CDR3 spans 13 amino acids. The CDR3 DNA reads TGTGCCAGCAGCTCAGAGAGAAGGACAGACTACACCTTC. It is translated as CASSSERRTDYTF.

The rearrangement joins TRBV19 to TRBJ2-4, with D possibly matching TRBD2 (6 bases). This CDR3 has 15 residues. Trimming removed 4 bases from V and 1 base from J, with 11 bases in between. The germline gives CDR1 LNHDA, CDR2 SQIVND (reference sequence). The CDR3 DNA reads as TGTGCCAGTAGTAACGGGGGACTGGCCAAAAACATTCAGTACTTC. Translated: CASSNGGLAKNIQYF.

The rearrangement links TRBV19 to TRBJ1-1; TRBD1 is a possible D gene (5 bases). Germline V CDR1 and CDR2: LNHDA, SQIVND (reference sequence). The CDR3 runs 15 residues. Between the trimmed V and J ends, which lost 0 bases and 8 bases, there was a span of 16 bases. CDR3 nucleotides: TGTGCCAGTAGTATAGATCGGGGGAAGTGGTCCGAAGCTTTCTTT. This sequence encodes CASSIDRGKWSEAFF.

The chain carries TRBV7-8 and TRBJ2-1, with D tentatively TRBD2 (6 bases). Germline values: CDR1 SGHVS, CDR2 FQNEAQ. V was trimmed by 3 bases and J by 0 bases, leaving 12 bases between them. The CDR3 is made up of 16 amino acids. In DNA form, the CDR3 reads TGTGCCAGCAGCTTCGAGGCGGGGAGCTCCTACAATGAGCAGTTCTTC. It specifies CASSFEAGSSYNEQFF.

Points on this clone: The same CDR3 is also encoded by other DNA sequences in this sample. The chain is built from TRBV27 and TRBJ1-3; 11 positions agree with TRBD1. From germline, CDR1 is MNHEY and CDR2 SMNVEV (reference sequence). V shed 5 bases, J shed 4 bases, and the junction held 1 base outside the gene matches. The length of the CDR3 is 14 residues. The CDR3 region is CASSGQGAGNTIYF. CDR3 bases: TGTGCCAGCAGTGGACAGGGGGCGGGAAACACCATATATTTT.

The V call is TRBV6-1, the J call TRBJ2-2; D is ambiguous. Germline CDR1 is MNHNS and CDR2 is SASEGT. Trimming left V 5 bases short and J 5 bases short, with 9 bases between. The CDR3 is 13 amino acids. Here the CDR3 DNA reads TGTGCCAGCAGTTCACTCATGACCGGGGAGCTGTTTTTT. It yields the protein CASSSLMTGELFF.

The V and J genes are TRBV11-2 and TRBJ2-7; D perhaps matches TRBD2 (6 bases). The CDR3 is made up of 13 amino acids. Germline CDR1 is SGHAT and CDR2 is FQNNGV. Trimming removed 4 bases from V and 3 bases from J, with 10 bases in between. The CDR3 bases are TGTGCCAGCAGCTCCCTAGCGCGCTACGAGCAGTACTTC. Translated: CASSSLARYEQYF.

A few counts support this clone. Other DNA sequences of this sample code for an identical CDR3. The CDR3 reads CASSQGQGYGYTF. DNA of the CDR3: TGTGCCAGCAGCCAAGGGCAGGGGTATGGCTACACCTTC. This chain connects TRBV4-2 to TRBJ1-2; perhaps TRBD1 as D (6 bases). V dropped 1 base and J dropped 5 bases, with 8 bases sitting between them. Per germline, CDR1 LGHNA and CDR2 YNFKEQ. The CDR3 totals 13 residues.

The rearrangement links TRBV11-3 to TRBJ2-7; D may be TRBD1 (6 bases). Trimming removed 4 bases at V and 5 bases at J, with 18 bases between. Germline V lookup: CDR1 SGHNT, CDR2 YENEEA. CDR3 length: 15 residues. The CDR3 coding sequence is TGTGCCAGCAGCTCTACAGGGAAGCCCCCTGACGAGCAGTACTTC. Protein product: CASSSTGKPPDEQYF.

With respect to this clone: The sample holds other DNA sequences that translate to the same CDR3. The chain carries TRBV7-9 and TRBJ2-2, with D hard to call. This CDR3 is built from 12 residues. V lost 3 bases to trimming and J lost 5 bases, with 4 bases between them. In germline, CDR1 is SEHNR, CDR2 FQNEAQ (reference sequence). CDR3 amino acids: CASSFYTGELFF. The CDR3 DNA reads as TGTGCCAGCAGCTTTTATACCGGGGAGCTGTTTTTT.

The chain links TRBV4-1 to TRBJ1-1; D gene unclear. From germline, CDR1 is MGHRA and CDR2 YSYEKL. Trimming pared 2 bases from V and 1 base from J, leaving 11 bases between. The CDR3 has 15 amino acids. The DNA of the CDR3 is TGCGCCAGCAGCCAAAGCCGAAGAACGAACACTGAAGCTTTCTTT. Protein sequence: CASSQSRRTNTEAFF.

The rearrangement joins TRBV18 to TRBJ2-2, with a tentative D call TRBD1 (5 bases). Between the trimmed V and J ends, which lost 3 bases and 0 bases, there was a span of 14 bases. Per the germline V gene, CDR1 is KGHSH and CDR2 is LQKENI. This CDR3 region has 17 residues. CDR3 sequence: CASSPGRAPSNTGELFF. For the CDR3, the DNA is TGTGCCAGCTCACCGGGCAGGGCCCCATCGAACACCGGGGAGCTGTTTTTT.

CDR3 sequence: CASSLNSPNYGYTF. CDR3 bases: TGTGCCAGCAGCTTGAACAGTCCTAACTATGGCTACACCTTC. The rearrangement joins TRBV5-6 to TRBJ1-2; D gene ambiguous. CDR1 SGHDT and CDR2 YYEEEE come from the germline V gene. The CDR3 contains 14 residues. Trimming took 1 base from V and 0 from J, leaving 7 bases between them.

Turning to this clone: The sample has other DNA sequences that encode this CDR3 too. CDR3 sequence reads: CSARRDNEQFF. CDR3 nucleotide sequence: TGCAGTGCCCGCAGGGACAATGAGCAGTTCTTC. J is TRBJ2-1 and V is TRBV20-1, with a tentative D call TRBD1 (5 bases). The V end was cut by 6 bases, the J end by 5 bases, with 8 bases between. Germline assignment: CDR1 DFQATT and CDR2 SNEGSKA (reference sequence). The CDR3 extends over 11 amino acids.